The present T cell receptor beta chain was sequenced within a study of neoadjuvant anti-PD-1 for oral cavity cancer. Overall study: Nivolumab at 3 mg/kg was mostly given biweekly, three to four doses, pre-surgery. Around day 43, patients without progression received a fourth nivolumab dose before surgery.

Produced via immunoSEQ multiplex PCR; TCRdb's table is partial and in-frame only. The sample holds a few thousand clones, 59% seen once. Time point of the sample: after neoadjuvant nivolumab, at surgical resection. These newly diagnosed stage II-IVA oral cavity squamous cell carcinoma patients had no prior systemic or radiation treatment. Trimming cost V 1 base and J 1 base, with 8 bases left between them. The germline V gene has CDR1 SGDLS and CDR2 YYNGEE. The CDR3 covers 15 residues. This clone was seen a handful of times. The chain employs TRBV9 and TRBJ2-2, with D uncertain. This sequence originates from a person between 40 and 85 years old with oral cavity squamous cell carcinoma. Material: tumor tissue, obtained after nivolumab (anti-PD-1) treatment. CDR3: CASSVSPENTGELFF. The CDR3 coding sequence is TGTGCCAGCAGCGTATCTCCTGAGAACACCGGGGAGCTGTTTTTT.